This T cell receptor beta chain was captured in a study of blood T cell repertoires in COVID-19. The CDR3 spans 17 residues. V lost 1 base to trimming and J lost 0 bases, with 13 bases between them. Looked up from germline, CDR1 is LGHNA and CDR2 is YNFKEQ. Per the original data handling: Amplification of reference gene primers provided the estimated nucleated cell counts. Generated by immunoSEQ multiplex PCR, the TCRdb table keeps only in-frame clones and is missing some. D and trimming were read from the DNA, whereas the V and J calls and clone size are those reported in that table. The repertoire includes 250,000 to 350,000 clones, more than 70% of them detected once, and around 1.5% sits in the top ten.

What was sequenced was peripheral blood. This TCR derives from a woman aged 45-60 years with acute or convalescent COVID-19. The rearrangement uses TRBV4-2 and TRBJ2-1; TRBD2 is a possible D gene (5 bases). CDR3 bases: TGTGCCAGCAGCCAAGTTAGATCGGGAATCTCCTACAATGAGCAGTTCTTC. Its translation is CASSQVRSGISYNEQFF.